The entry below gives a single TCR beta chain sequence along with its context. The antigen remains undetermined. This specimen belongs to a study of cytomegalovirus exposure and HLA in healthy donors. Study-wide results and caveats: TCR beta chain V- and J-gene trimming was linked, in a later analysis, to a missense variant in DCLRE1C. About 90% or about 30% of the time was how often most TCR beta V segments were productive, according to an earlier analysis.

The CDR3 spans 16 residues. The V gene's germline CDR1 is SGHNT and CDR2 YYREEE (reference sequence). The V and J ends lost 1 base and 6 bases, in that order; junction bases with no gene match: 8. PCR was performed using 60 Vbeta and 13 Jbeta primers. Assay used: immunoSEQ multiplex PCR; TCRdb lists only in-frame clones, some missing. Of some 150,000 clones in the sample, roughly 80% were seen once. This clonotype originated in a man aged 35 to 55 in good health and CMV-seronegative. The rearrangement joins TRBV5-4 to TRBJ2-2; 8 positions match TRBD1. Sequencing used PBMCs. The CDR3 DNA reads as TGTGCCAGCAGCTTGCAAAGGACAGGGATATCCGGGGAGCTGTTTTTT. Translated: CASSLQRTGISGELFF.